The 32 T cell receptor beta chains presented below share a single source sample, sequenced in a study of early T cells in non-severe SARS-CoV-2 infection. Each CDR3 protein is one row after TCRdb ran MiXCR on the 5' RACE reads. Here the sample spans about 67,000 distinct CDR3 sequences, more than 9% being singletons. The sequenced sample was whole blood. Receptors originate from an adult who was a healthcare worker with PCR-confirmed SARS-CoV-2 infection or an uninfected control (not recorded which).

The chain combines TRBV6-5 with TRBJ2-2, with D perhaps matching TRBD2 (6 bases). V was cut by 5 bases and J by 0 bases, with 13 bases left in between. This CDR3 has 16 amino acids. Per the germline V gene, CDR1 is MNHEY and CDR2 is SVGAGI. Written as DNA, the CDR3 is TGTGCCAGCAGTCAATGGCGGGGTTCGAACACCGGGGAGCTGTTTTTT. Protein sequence: CASSQWRGSNTGELFF.

This clonotype was picked up a small number of times. The chain uses TRBV29-1 and TRBJ1-1, with a tentative D call TRBD1 (5 bases). V was clipped by 4 bases and J by 0 bases, with 9 bases between them. Germline CDR1 SQVTM, CDR2 ANQGSEA. The CDR3 is made up of 13 amino acids. CDR3 bases: TGCAGCGTTGTTTGGGGGGTGAACACTGAAGCTTTCTTT. Translated, it gives CSVVWGVNTEAFF. Using reference TRBV29-1 and TRBJ1-1 for the parts outside the CDR3, the full variable domain is SAVISQKPSRDICQRGTSLTIQCQVDSQVTMMFWYRQQPGQSLTLIATANQGSEATYESGFVIDKFPISRPNLTFSTLTVSNMSPEDSSIYLCSVVWGVNTEAFFGQGTRLTVV.

This clonotype has at least ten counts. The chain links TRBV6-1 to TRBJ1-5; D is undetermined. This CDR3 region has 14 residues. Per germline, CDR1 MNHNS and CDR2 SASEGT. V lost 7 bases to trimming and J lost 0 bases, with 10 bases between them. The CDR3: CASTRQVSNQPQHF. CDR3 DNA sequence: TGTGCCAGCACTAGGCAGGTTAGCAATCAGCCCCAGCATTTT.

This clonotype occurred many times. The chain uses TRBV5-7 and TRBJ2-7; unclear D gene. TRBV5-7 is known as an ORF, though its function is uncertain. V shed 4 bases and J shed 0 bases, with 5 bases lying between them. CDR3 length: 12 amino acids. DNA of the CDR3: TGTGCCAGCAGCCACAGCTCCTACGAGCAGTACTTC. Protein: CASSHSSYEQYF.

This clonotype was counted ten times or more. CDR3 region: CSVEGEDTGYEQYF. CDR3 sequence (DNA): TGCAGCGTTGAGGGAGAGGATACGGGTTACGAGCAGTACTTC. The chain joins TRBV29-1 to TRBJ2-7; D is perhaps TRBD2 (5 bases). This CDR3 contains 14 residues. Trimming removed 3 bases from V and 4 bases from J, with 16 bases in between. Germline loops: CDR1 SQVTM, CDR2 ANQGSEA.

This clonotype was observed a handful of times. The chain employs TRBV5-1 and TRBJ2-7; 8 bases fit TRBD2. The junction had 5 bases not matched to a gene; V was cut back by 0 bases and J by 3 bases. The CDR3 is 15 amino acids. Germline CDR1 reads SGHRS; CDR2 reads YFSETQ. CDR3 DNA sequence: TGCGCCAGCAGCTTGGTCGGGGGGGCGGTCTACGAGCAGTACTTC. This translates into CASSLVGGAVYEQYF.

This clonotype occurred a few times. This chain connects TRBV7-6 to TRBJ2-7, with D perhaps matching TRBD1 (6 bases). The length of the CDR3 is 13 residues. V was cut by 2 bases and J by 4 bases, with 9 bases left in between. Germline CDR1 reads SGHVS; CDR2 reads FNYEAQ. CDR3 nucleotide sequence: TGTGCCAGCAGCTTAAACAGGGCGTACGAGCAGTACTTC. Amino acid sequence: CASSLNRAYEQYF.

This clonotype has at least ten counts. The CDR3 bases are TGTGCCAGCAGCTCCCCCGCGGGGGAGACCCAGTACTTC. It is translated as CASSSPAGETQYF. The V and J genes are TRBV2 and TRBJ2-5; a weak D match, TRBD2 (6 bases). V was clipped by 6 bases and J by 5 bases, with 13 bases between them. Per germline, CDR1 SNHLY and CDR2 FYNNEI. CDR3 length equals 13 residues.

This clonotype was seen repeatedly, ten times or more. The chain recombines TRBV20-1 with TRBJ2-5; D is possibly TRBD2 (5 bases). This CDR3 comprises 13 residues. Germline V CDR1 and CDR2: DFQATT, SNEGSKA (reference sequence). V shed 8 bases and J shed 8 bases, with 21 bases lying between them. As DNA, the CDR3 is TGCAGTTGCCAAGGAGGTGGGAAATTAACCCAGTACTTC. Protein sequence: CSCQGGGKLTQYF.

This clonotype was found many times. The chain employs TRBV30 and TRBJ2-3, with D possibly matching TRBD2 (5 bases). V was trimmed by 7 bases and J by 0 bases, leaving 14 bases between them. This CDR3 contains 14 residues. CDR1 is GTSNPN and CDR2 is SVGIG in the germline V gene (reference sequence). The CDR3 DNA sequence: TGTGCCTCCAGGACTGACTTTAGCACAGATACGCAGTATTTT. This translates into CASRTDFSTDTQYF.

The V call is TRBV19, the J call TRBJ1-5; 10 nucleotides align to TRBD1. The CDR3 sequence is 15 residues long. CDR1 is LNHDA, CDR2 SQIVND, per germline (reference sequence). V was pared by 10 bases and J by 2 bases, with 8 bases of the junction left unmatched. This CDR3 is CATRDRGAGNQPQHF. CDR3 bases: TGTGCCACCCGGGACAGGGGAGCGGGCAATCAGCCCCAGCATTTT.

The CDR3 nucleotides read TGTGCCAGCAGCCAGGGCCCCTCAGCGGGGGGGACCCATACGCAGTATTTT. The encoded protein is CASSQGPSAGGTHTQYF. The chain recombines TRBV7-2 with TRBJ2-3; 10 positions match TRBD2. Unmatched junction bases numbered 15, after V lost 5 bases and J lost 7 bases. The length of the CDR3 is 17 residues. CDR1 and CDR2 (germline): SGHTA, FQGNSA.

In the case of this clonotype: At one end, the junction sequence differs from germline, possibly due to a read error. The chain couples TRBV4-2 to TRBJ2-3, with 9 positions matching TRBD2. Germline-derived CDR1 and CDR2 are LGHNA and YNFKEQ. CDR3 size: 13 residues. This CDR3 is CASSQDRRGGPSF. The DNA of the CDR3 is TGTGCCAGCAGCCAAGATCGGCGGGGGGGACCATCCTTT.

This clonotype has ten or more counts. This chain connects TRBV11-2 to TRBJ2-7; D perhaps matches TRBD2 (6 bases). Germline CDR1 reads SGHAT; CDR2 reads FQNNGV. Trimming pared 4 bases from V and 7 bases from J, leaving 17 bases between. The CDR3 has 14 amino acids. The CDR3 loop reads CASSSPTRPGEQYF. CDR3 DNA: TGTGCCAGCAGCTCCCCGACTAGGCCAGGGGAGCAGTACTTC.

This clonotype was seen repeatedly, ten times or more. The rearrangement links TRBV7-9 to TRBJ1-2; the match to TRBD1 covers 9 bases. From germline, CDR1 is SEHNR and CDR2 FQNEAQ (reference sequence). Unmatched junction bases numbered 8, after V lost 7 bases and J lost 5 bases. The CDR3 contains 14 residues. For the CDR3, the DNA is TGTGCCAGCACCACGAGACAGGGGGGATATGGCTACACCTTC. It is translated as CASTTRQGGYGYTF. Based on the CDR3 plus reference TRBV7-9 and TRBJ1-2, the full variable domain is DTGVSQNPRHKITKRGQNVTFRCDPISEHNRLYWYRQTLGQGPEFLTYFQNEAQLEKSRLLSDRFSAERPKGSFSTLEIQRTEQGDSAMYLCASTTRQGGYGYTFGSGTRLTVV.

In its sample, this clonotype was seen many times. The chain joins TRBV3-1 to TRBJ2-7; the D gene is possibly TRBD2 (6 bases). The CDR3 runs 13 residues. Trimming left V 3 bases short and J 3 bases short, with 9 bases between. Germline V gene sequence: CDR1 LGHDT, CDR2 YNNKEL (reference sequence). The chain's CDR3 is CASSQDYNYEQYF. Written as DNA, the CDR3 is TGTGCCAGCAGCCAGGACTATAACTACGAGCAGTACTTC.

This clonotype has a handful of counts. The chain has TRBV4-1 and TRBJ2-3; D is unclear. CDR1 MGHRA and CDR2 YSYEKL come from the germline V gene. The CDR3 spans 16 residues. Trimming cost V 2 bases and J 2 bases, with 14 bases left between them. In DNA form, the CDR3 reads TGCGCCAGCAGCCAATGGACCATCAGAAACACAGATACGCAGTATTTT. Its protein is CASSQWTIRNTDTQYF.

The rearrangement joins TRBV29-1 to TRBJ2-1, with 15 positions matching TRBD2. Per the germline V gene, CDR1 is SQVTM and CDR2 is ANQGSEA. There are 14 residues in the CDR3. The ends lost 6 bases at V and 10 bases at J; junction bases unmatched: 7. The CDR3 reads CSVLGLAGGPEQFF. As DNA, the CDR3 is TGCAGCGTCCTTGGACTAGCGGGAGGGCCAGAGCAGTTCTTC.

This clonotype was seen a handful of times. V usage is TRBV6-1 and J usage is TRBJ1-5, with 7 bases identical to TRBD1. V shed 5 bases, J shed 4 bases, and the junction held 5 bases outside the gene matches. Germline-derived CDR1 and CDR2 are MNHNS and SASEGT. The CDR3 is 14 amino acids. The CDR3 spells CASSYPQGNQPQHF. The CDR3 DNA follows: TGTGCCAGCAGTTACCCACAGGGGAATCAGCCCCAGCATTTT.

The chain couples TRBV11-2 to TRBJ1-1; 8 nucleotides match TRBD1. Trimming removed 5 bases from V and 9 bases from J; junction bases left unmatched: 5. The CDR3 runs 12 residues. Germline V gene lookup returns CDR1 SGHAT and CDR2 FQNNGV. CDR3 sequence reads: CASSTGDRKAFF. CDR3 in DNA: TGTGCCAGCAGCACCGGGGACAGGAAAGCTTTCTTT.

The chain combines TRBV6-1 with TRBJ1-2; TRBD1 is a possible D gene (6 bases). Per germline, CDR1 MNHNS and CDR2 SASEGT. The CDR3 totals 17 residues. V lost 4 bases, J lost 6 bases, and 24 bases lay in between. CDR3 DNA sequence: TGTGCCAGCAGTGGAGCTGAGCGGGGGCGAAGGATCGATGGCTACACCTTC. It yields the protein CASSGAERGRRIDGYTF.

This clonotype has a count of ten or more. The gene calls are TRBV6-5 and TRBJ2-1; 12 bases align to TRBD2. Germline CDR1 MNHEY, CDR2 SVGAGI. Trimming took 7 bases from V and 7 from J; bases not matched to a gene: 23. This CDR3 has 20 residues. The CDR3 nucleotides read TGTGCCAGCATGCCTCTACAAAGTCTAGCGGGAGGGCCCTCGTTAAATGAGCAGTTCTTC. It codes for CASMPLQSLAGGPSLNEQFF.

This clonotype was counted many times. The J gene is TRBJ1-5, the V gene TRBV20-1; perhaps TRBD1 as D (5 bases). Germline values: CDR1 DFQATT, CDR2 SNEGSKA (reference sequence). V lost 0 bases and J lost 6, with 6 bases in between. CDR3 length equals 12 residues. The CDR3 DNA is TGCAGTGCTAGAGATAGGGGTCAGCCCCAGCATTTT. It translates to CSARDRGQPQHF.

This clonotype was picked up a small number of times. The CDR3 here is CASSGPTSGITDTQYF. The CDR3 region has the DNA TGTGCCAGCAGCGGCCCCACTAGCGGGATCACAGATACGCAGTATTTT. The chain couples TRBV7-8 to TRBJ2-3; 10 bases align to TRBD2. Per the germline V gene, CDR1 is SGHVS and CDR2 is FQNEAQ. V lost 5 bases, J lost 2 bases, and 7 bases stayed unmatched. The CDR3 is 16 amino acids.

The table lists this clonotype with a few counts. This rearrangement joins TRBV5-6 to TRBJ2-2; a weak D match, TRBD2 (5 bases). Germline CDR1 SGHDT, CDR2 YYEEEE. The CDR3 spans 14 residues. Trimming took 1 base from V and 6 from J, leaving 10 bases between them. CDR3: CASSLLPGSGELFF. The CDR3 DNA sequence: TGTGCCAGCAGCTTGCTTCCGGGGTCCGGGGAGCTGTTTTTT.

CDR3 amino acids: CASSYFDEAFF. DNA for the CDR3: TGTGCCAGCAGTTATTTCGATGAAGCTTTCTTT. V usage is TRBV6-2 or TRBV6-3 and J usage is TRBJ1-1; no clear D. The V and J ends lost 3 bases and 7 bases respectively, with 6 bases between them. The length of the CDR3 is 11 residues. Looked up from germline, CDR1 is MNHEY and CDR2 is SVGEGT.

This clonotype appeared a few times. The V and J genes are TRBV7-2 and TRBJ2-1; TRBD2 matches at 15 bases. The length of the CDR3 is 13 residues. J lost 7 bases, V lost 10 bases, and 2 bases had no gene match. Germline loops: CDR1 SGHTA, CDR2 FQGNSA. CDR3 amino acids: CATGTSGRNEQFF. The CDR3 DNA reads as TGTGCCACCGGGACTAGCGGGAGGAATGAGCAGTTCTTC.

This clonotype came up a few times. This chain joins TRBV28 and TRBJ1-1, with D perhaps matching TRBD1 (5 bases). The CDR3 spans 10 residues. Germline-derived CDR1 and CDR2 are MDHEN and SYDVKM. V lost 7 bases, J lost 10 bases, and 10 bases lay in between. The CDR3 region has the DNA TGTGCCAGCAAACGGGGGAGAGCTTTCTTT. This encodes CASKRGRAFF. The full variable domain, with the rest looked up from reference TRBV28 and TRBJ1-1, is DVKVTQSSRYLVKRTGEKVFLECVQDMDHENMFWYRQDPGLGLRLIYFSYDVKMKEKGDIPEGYSVSREKKERFSLILESASTNQTSMYLCASKRGRAFFGQGTRLTVV.

This clonotype came up many times. The CDR3, as DNA: TGTGCCAGCAAGCTGGGGTCGGGCGCCGGGGAGCTGTTTTTT. Protein sequence: CASKLGSGAGELFF. The chain combines TRBV2 with TRBJ2-2, with D unresolved. The ends were cut back, 7 bases at V and 6 bases at J, with 15 bases in the middle. In germline, CDR1 is SNHLY, CDR2 FYNNEI. The CDR3 runs 14 residues.

This clonotype was detected many times. This chain links TRBV5-1 with TRBJ2-3; 9 positions match TRBD2. This CDR3 contains 15 residues. The J segment lost 6 bases and the V segment lost 5 bases, leaving 10 bases of the junction unmatched. Germline V lookup: CDR1 SGHRS, CDR2 YFSETQ. Here the CDR3 reads CASRPSGGLGDTQYF. The CDR3 nucleotides are TGCGCCAGCAGACCCAGCGGGGGGCTGGGTGATACGCAGTATTTT.

In this sample, this clonotype turned up many times. The chain links TRBV3-1 to TRBJ2-7; 13 bases fit TRBD2. The CDR3 is 17 residues long. From germline, CDR1 is LGHDT and CDR2 YNNKEL (reference sequence). The V gene end was trimmed by 1 base and the J gene end by 7 bases; junction bases not matched to a gene: 10. This CDR3 is CASSQVLGLAGVQEQYF. The CDR3 nucleotides read TGTGCCAGCAGCCAAGTACTCGGACTAGCGGGAGTCCAGGAGCAGTACTTC.

This clonotype showed up many times. The V call is TRBV11-3, the J call TRBJ2-3; TRBD1 might be the D (5 bases). Trimming left V 4 bases short and J 3 bases short, with 8 bases between. The CDR3 loop spans 13 amino acids. The germline V gene encodes CDR1 SGHNT and CDR2 YENEEA. The CDR3 nucleotides read TGTGCCAGCAGCTCCCGACAGACAGATACGCAGTATTTT. Encoded protein: CASSSRQTDTQYF.